This T cell receptor beta chain derives from a study of T-cell reconstitution after alpha-beta-depleted transplantation in children. Unique molecular identifiers were incorporated into the prepared TCRbeta library. TCRdb analysed the PCR reads with MiXCR anew, one entry per CDR3 protein. This table has about 200,000 distinct CDR3 sequences, more than 15% appearing once. This clonotype was recorded a few times. The ends were cut back, 10 bases at V and 3 bases at J, with 16 bases in the middle. The CDR3 spans 13 residues. CDR1 SEHNR and CDR2 FQNEAQ come from the germline V gene (reference sequence). The source was PBMCs, mostly from graft donor cells, collected 360 days after TCRalphabeta/CD19-depleted stem cell transplant. This TCR came from a male patient under 10 years old who had a stem cell transplant for acute lymphoblastic leukemia, so the T cells may come from the graft donor. J is TRBJ2-7 and V is TRBV7-9; tentative D call: TRBD1 (5 bases). Written as DNA, the CDR3 is TGTGCCACCCAGAGCGACAGCTACTACGAGCAGTACTTC. Translating gives CATQSDSYYEQYF.